This TCR beta chain was captured by sequencing in a study of early T cells in non-severe SARS-CoV-2 infection. Study in general: Chains stayed unpaired after sequencing of bulk RNA from unsorted whole blood.

The sample holds a few counts of this clonotype. In the library, individual cDNA molecules carried attached unique molecular identifiers. TCRdb recomputed calls from the 5' RACE reads with MiXCR, one row per CDR3 protein. The table lists roughly 92,000 distinct CDR3 sequences, approximately 12% of them singletons. The source is an adult who was a healthcare worker with PCR-confirmed SARS-CoV-2 infection or an uninfected control (not recorded which). The specimen comprised whole blood, sampled at baseline.

CDR3 loop: CASRDRTSGGVYNEQFF. The CDR3 DNA follows: TGTGCCAGCAGGGATCGGACTAGCGGGGGAGTCTACAATGAGCAGTTCTTC. The chain is built from TRBV7-2 and TRBJ2-1; the match to TRBD2 covers 13 bases. The CDR3 runs 17 residues. J was trimmed by 3 bases and V by 6 bases; bases with no gene match: 8. Per the germline V gene, CDR1 is SGHTA and CDR2 is FQGNSA.